Listed below are T cell receptor beta chains from one sample, sequenced in a study of T cells in Graves' hyperthyroidism and ophthalmopathy. MiXCR was run by TCRdb on the multiplex PCR reads, yielding one entry per CDR3 protein. Counted here are about 100,000 distinct CDR3 sequences, approximately 15% occurring once; the ten biggest clones make up around 44%. The sample taken for sequencing was blood. The receptors were sampled from a woman aged 50 to 60 with Graves' hyperthyroidism. Both conserved end residues are part of each CDR3. The D gene is left open where the match is weak. The listing skips clone size in some rows; elsewhere it reads once, few, many or a size class.

J gene,D gene,clone size,V gene,CDR3 DNA,CDR3 protein
TRBJ2-2,TRBD2,many,TRBV6-1,TGTGCCAGCAGGGGGAGGGCCGGGACCGGGGAGCTGTTTTTT,CASRGRAGTGELFF
TRBJ1-2,.,many,TRBV11-2,TGTGCCAGCAGCTTAGATCCGACTGCTGGCTACACCTTC,CASSLDPTAGYTF
TRBJ1-2,TRBD1,few,TRBV30,TGTGCCTGGGACCACAGGGGCCCTAACTATGGCTACACCTTC,CAWDHRGPNYGYTF
TRBJ2-1,.,once,TRBV7-2,TGTGCCAGCAGCTCCTTGATTCTTAACTCCTACAATGAGCAGTTCTTC,CASSSLILNSYNEQFF
TRBJ1-2,TRBD1,many,TRBV6-1,TGTGCCACTGTAGAGGGACAGGGGAACTATGGCTACACCTTC,CATVEGQGNYGYTF
TRBJ2-7,.,many,TRBV28,TGTGCCAGCAGTTTATCCGGCAGGGGGGGGTTGCACGAGCAGTACTTC,CASSLSGRGGLHEQYF
TRBJ2-1,.,.,TRBV5-1,TGCGCCAGCAAAGGTGATTCCTACAATGAGCAGTTCTTC,CASKGDSYNEQFF
TRBJ1-3,.,.,TRBV3-1,TGTGCCAGCGGTTTCCGGGGCGCGGACGGAAACACCATATATTTT,CASGFRGADGNTIYF
TRBJ1-1,.,many,TRBV6-1,TGTGCCAGCAGTTATTTAGGAGGGGGCACTGAAGCTTTCTTT,CASSYLGGGTEAFF
TRBJ2-5,TRBD1,many,TRBV6-1,TGTGCCAGCAGTTATGGGGTAACAGGGGTTCAAGAGACCCAGTACTTC,CASSYGVTGVQETQYF
TRBJ1-5,.,few,TRBV7-3,TGTGCCAGCAGCTTGACAAGAGGCCAGCCCCAGCATTTT,CASSLTRGQPQHF
TRBJ2-7,.,many,TRBV27,TGTGCCAGCGGTAGTAGTGGAGCATACGAGCAGTACTTC,CASGSSGAYEQYF
TRBJ2-3,.,many,TRBV5-1,TGCGCCAGCAGCTTGGTCGGTCAGTTAACAGATACGCAGTATTTT,CASSLVGQLTDTQYF
TRBJ2-7,TRBD1,.,TRBV12-3/TRBV12-4,TGTGCCAGCAGTGGGGGACAGGGATACGAGCAGTACTTC,CASSGGQGYEQYF
TRBJ2-2,.,many,TRBV4-1,TGCGCCAGCAGCGACCAGGAGACCGGGGAGCTGTTTTTT,CASSDQETGELFF
TRBJ2-1,.,.,TRBV7-8,TGTGCCAGCGGGGAGCGGACTGACAATGAGCAGTTCTTC,CASGERTDNEQFF
TRBJ1-2,.,many,TRBV7-9,TGTGCCAGCAGCTCGGACACAAATGGCTACACCTTC,CASSSDTNGYTF
TRBJ1-1,.,many,TRBV30,TGTGCCTGGAGCGTTCGGGGGAACACTGAAGCTTTCTTT,CAWSVRGNTEAFF
TRBJ2-3,.,many,TRBV2,TGTGCCAGCAGTGTAAGCCATGGAAGCACAGATACGCAGTATTTT,CASSVSHGSTDTQYF
TRBJ2-3,.,many,TRBV5-8,TGTGCCAGCAGCTCGAAGACAGCCAGAATCACAGATACGCAGTATTTT,CASSSKTARITDTQYF